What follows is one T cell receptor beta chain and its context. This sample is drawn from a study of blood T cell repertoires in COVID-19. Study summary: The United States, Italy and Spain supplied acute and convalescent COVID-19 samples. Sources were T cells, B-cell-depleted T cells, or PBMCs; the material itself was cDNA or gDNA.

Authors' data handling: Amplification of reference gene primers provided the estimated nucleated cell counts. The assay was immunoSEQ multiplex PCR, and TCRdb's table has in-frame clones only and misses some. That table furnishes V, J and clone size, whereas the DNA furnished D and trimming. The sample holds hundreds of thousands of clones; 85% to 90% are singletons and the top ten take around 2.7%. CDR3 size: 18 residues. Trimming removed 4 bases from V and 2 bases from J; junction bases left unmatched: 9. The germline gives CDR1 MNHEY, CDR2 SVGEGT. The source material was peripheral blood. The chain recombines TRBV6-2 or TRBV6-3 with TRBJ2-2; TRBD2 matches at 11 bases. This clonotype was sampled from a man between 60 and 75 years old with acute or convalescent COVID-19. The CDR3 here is CASSFQTSGAPNTGELFF. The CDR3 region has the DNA TGTGCCAGCAGTTTCCAGACTAGCGGGGCGCCAAACACCGGGGAGCTGTTTTTT.